The 22 T cell receptor beta chains below all came from one sample that was sequenced in a study of blood T cell repertoires in COVID-19. Clones were read by immunoSEQ multiplex PCR, and TCRdb kept only the in-frame ones, dropping some. The sample yields about 270,000 clones, around 86% seen once. Sequencing was performed on peripheral blood. The receptors derive from a human donor in a cohort sampled during active COVID-19.

The chain carries TRBV5-1 and TRBJ2-4, with 9 positions matching TRBD2. CDR1 and CDR2 from the germline V gene are SGHRS and YFSETQ. The CDR3 is 16 amino acids. Germline trimming cut 2 bases from V and 0 bases from J; bases unmatched to any gene: 3. The CDR3 DNA follows: TGCGCCAGCAGCTTCGGACTAGCGAGAGCCAAAAACATTCAGTACTTC. Translation: CASSFGLARAKNIQYF.

This clone is a singleton in its sample. The chain carries TRBV19 and TRBJ2-1; 11 bases are shared with TRBD2. The CDR3 runs 18 residues. J lost 6 bases, V lost 3 bases, and 13 bases had no gene match. CDR1 and CDR2 from the germline V gene are LNHDA and SQIVND (reference sequence). CDR3 coding DNA: TGTGCCAGTAGTATTGGGGTAGCGGGAGGGCATTACGGCAATGAGCAGTTCTTC. Residues: CASSIGVAGGHYGNEQFF. Using reference TRBV19 and TRBJ2-1 for the parts outside the CDR3, the full variable domain is DGGITQSPKYLFRKEGQNVTLSCEQNLNHDAMYWYRQDPGQGLRLIYYSQIVNDFQKGDIAEGYSVSREKKESFPLTVTSAQKNPTAFYLCASSIGVAGGHYGNEQFFGPGTRLTVL.

The chain is built from TRBV7-3 and TRBJ1-1; no reliable D call. Germline V lookup: CDR1 SGHTA, CDR2 FQGTGA. The CDR3 consists of 14 residues. Trimming cost V 6 bases and J 1 base, with 12 bases left between them. The CDR3 loop reads CASSLGAGNTEAFF. The CDR3 DNA reads TGTGCCAGCAGTCTAGGAGCGGGGAACACTGAAGCTTTCTTT.

The chain has TRBV5-1 and TRBJ2-3; 7 bases fit TRBD2. The V gene end was trimmed by 3 bases and the J gene end by 2 bases; junction bases not matched to a gene: 6. This CDR3 contains 15 residues. Germline CDR1 SGHRS, CDR2 YFSETQ. The CDR3 nucleotides are TGCGCCAGCAGCTCCGGGACTACCTACACAGATACGCAGTATTTT. Translated: CASSSGTTYTDTQYF.

Turning to this clone: The same CDR3 arises from other DNA sequences in this sample as well. The rearrangement links TRBV19 to TRBJ2-1; 11 bases are shared with TRBD2. This CDR3 region has 15 residues. Per germline, CDR1 LNHDA and CDR2 SQIVND (reference sequence). With V trimmed by 5 bases and J by 3 bases, 3 bases remained unmatched. In nucleotides, the CDR3 is TGTGCCAGTAGTCTTACTAGCGGGGGCTACAATGAGCAGTTCTTC. This codes for CASSLTSGGYNEQFF.

This rearrangement joins TRBV6-5 to TRBJ2-1; TRBD1 agrees at 9 bases. Germline CDR1 is MNHEY and CDR2 is SVGAGI. The CDR3 is made up of 13 amino acids. V lost 8 bases to trimming and J lost 3 bases; unmatched junction nucleotides: 2. The CDR3 DNA is TGTGCCAGCGACAGGGGGATCTACAATGAGCAGTTCTTC. This encodes CASDRGIYNEQFF.

The chain recombines TRBV27 with TRBJ1-3; weak D call: TRBD1 (6 bases). Between the trimmed V and J ends, which lost 4 bases and 2 bases, there was a span of 12 bases. Germline CDR1 and CDR2: MNHEY and SMNVEV (reference sequence). This CDR3 spans 15 amino acids. The CDR3 spells CASSSQGSAGNTIYF. As DNA, the CDR3 is TGTGCCAGCAGTTCACAGGGTAGCGCTGGAAACACCATATATTTT.

This clone was counted only a few times. The J gene is TRBJ2-3, the V gene TRBV9; no reliable D call. Trimming cost V 0 bases and J 0 bases, with 8 bases left between them. The CDR3 runs 15 residues. Looked up from germline, CDR1 is SGDLS and CDR2 is YYNGEE. In DNA, the CDR3 is TGTGCCAGCAGCGTAGGAAGCGTTAGCACAGATACGCAGTATTTT. Translating it yields CASSVGSVSTDTQYF.

This sequence joins TRBV27 and TRBJ1-2; weak D call: TRBD1 (5 bases). The ends were cut back, 6 bases at V and 8 bases at J, with 22 bases in the middle. The CDR3 runs to 15 residues. Germline lookup yields CDR1 MNHEY and CDR2 SMNVEV (reference sequence). The CDR3 reads CASSPGFLPPRGYTF. CDR3 bases: TGTGCCAGCAGCCCAGGGTTCCTCCCGCCTAGGGGCTACACCTTC.

The chain combines TRBV19 with TRBJ1-3; TRBD1 is a possible D gene (6 bases). The V gene's germline CDR1 is LNHDA and CDR2 SQIVND (reference sequence). V lost 7 bases to trimming and J lost 0 bases, with 19 bases between them. CDR3 length: 17 amino acids. The CDR3 region is CASTPDSLTISGNTIYF. The CDR3 DNA follows: TGTGCCAGTACACCGGACAGTTTGACTATCTCTGGAAACACCATATATTTT.

This CDR3 is CASSLLRVRTYEQYF. The CDR3 DNA sequence: TGTGCCAGCAGCTTATTGCGGGTCAGAACCTACGAGCAGTACTTC. The V gene is TRBV5-5, the J gene TRBJ2-7; TRBD2 is a possible D gene (5 bases). CDR1 is SGHKS, CDR2 YYEKEE, per germline (reference sequence). This CDR3 contains 15 residues. V dropped 2 bases and J dropped 2 bases, with 14 bases sitting between them.

The rearrangement links TRBV2 to TRBJ2-1; tentatively, D is TRBD1 (5 bases). The CDR3 has 12 amino acids. Between the trimmed V and J ends, which lost 5 bases and 8 bases, there was a span of 10 bases. CDR1 and CDR2 from the germline V gene are SNHLY and FYNNEI. The chain's CDR3 is CASSTQGYEQFF. DNA for the CDR3: TGTGCCAGCAGTACGCAGGGTTATGAGCAGTTCTTC.

The chain combines TRBV5-4 with TRBJ1-5; TRBD1 matches at 9 bases. Germline CDR1 is SGHNT and CDR2 is YYREEE (reference sequence). The CDR3 consists of 20 residues. The V and J ends lost 0 bases and 7 bases, in that order; junction bases with no gene match: 20. For the CDR3, the DNA is TGTGCCAGCAGCTTGGCCCCCTCAATACCGGGACAGGGAGGAGCACAGCCCCAGCATTTT. Translation: CASSLAPSIPGQGGAQPQHF.

The chain carries TRBV9 and TRBJ1-1, with a tentative D call TRBD1 (5 bases). V lost 3 bases and J 1 base, leaving 7 bases between the germline ends. The CDR3 has 13 amino acids. Germline values: CDR1 SGDLS, CDR2 YYNGEE. This CDR3 is CASSATGNTEAFF. In DNA, the CDR3 is TGTGCCAGCAGCGCAACAGGGAACACTGAAGCTTTCTTT.

This clone occurred a few times. The genes are TRBV21-1 and TRBJ2-5; TRBD2, the D gene given by the table, was not confirmed from the DNA. TRBV21-1 counts as a pseudogene. The CDR3 is 17 residues long. The CDR3 sequence: CASRILGTSDLVETQYF. CDR3 DNA sequence: TGTGCCAGCAGAATTCTTGGGACTAGCGATTTGGTAGAGACCCAGTACTTC.

The chain couples TRBV19 to TRBJ1-1; D gene unclear. Looked up from germline, CDR1 is LNHDA and CDR2 is SQIVND (reference sequence). The CDR3 spans 16 residues. V shed 7 bases and J shed 0 bases, with 18 bases lying between them. In nucleotides, the CDR3 is TGTGCCAGTACTGATAATGGACTGATAATGAACACTGAAGCTTTCTTT. Translated: CASTDNGLIMNTEAFF.

This chain links TRBV18 with TRBJ1-1; 8 bases match TRBD1. The CDR3 contains 17 residues. The V segment lost 2 bases and the J segment 0 bases; nucleotides outside the gene matches: 8. The germline CDR1 and CDR2 sequences are KGHSH and LQKENI. The CDR3 loop reads CASSPRTGINLNTEAFF. For the CDR3, the DNA is TGTGCCAGCTCACCAAGGACAGGGATTAATTTGAACACTGAAGCTTTCTTT.

This chain connects TRBV28 to TRBJ2-4, with 12 bases aligning to TRBD1. The CDR3 has 17 residues. V lost 4 bases and J lost 2; bases outside the gene matches: 6. The germline CDR1 and CDR2 sequences are MDHEN and SYDVKM. CDR3 loop: CASSSGQGAGSKNIQYF. The CDR3 nucleotides are TGTGCCAGCAGTTCGGGACAGGGGGCCGGGTCCAAAAACATTCAGTACTTC.

There are a few counts of this clone. The CDR3 DNA is TGTGCCAGCAGCCCCACGAGCGGGTATTACAATGAGCAGTTCTTC. Its translation is CASSPTSGYYNEQFF. V usage is TRBV7-3 and J usage is TRBJ2-1; possible D gene TRBD2, 6 bases. V lost 5 bases and J 4 bases, leaving 15 bases between the germline ends. Germline-derived CDR1 and CDR2 are SGHTA and FQGTGA. The CDR3 is 15 residues long.

This clone was picked up many times. The chain has TRBV15 and TRBJ1-1, with a possible D match to TRBD1 (6 bases). This CDR3 has 15 residues. The germline CDR1 and CDR2 sequences are LNHNV and YYDKDF (reference sequence). Trimming cost V 0 bases and J 0 bases, with 8 bases left between them. Here the CDR3 reads CATSREGGVNTEAFF. Written as DNA, the CDR3 is TGTGCCACCAGCAGAGAAGGGGGGGTGAACACTGAAGCTTTCTTT. The variable domain in full, with the rest retrieved from reference TRBV15 and TRBJ1-1, is DAMVIQNPRYQVTQFGKPVTLSCSQTLNHNVMYWYQQKSSQAPKLLFHYYDKDFNNEADTPDNFQSRRPNTSFCFLDIRSPGLGDTAMYLCATSREGGVNTEAFFGQGTRLTVV.

The rearrangement uses TRBV7-9 and TRBJ2-5; D call uncertain. Germline V gene data show CDR1 as SEHNR and CDR2 as FQNEAQ (reference sequence). The V gene lost 5 bases and the J gene lost 6 bases, with 7 bases spanning the gap. The CDR3 is 11 amino acids. In DNA, the CDR3 is TGTGCCAGCAGCACCGGTCAGACCCAGTACTTC. It specifies CASSTGQTQYF. Drawing the rest from reference TRBV7-9 and TRBJ2-5, the complete variable domain is DTGVSQNPRHKITKRGQNVTFRCDPISEHNRLYWYRQTLGQGPEFLTYFQNEAQLEKSRLLSDRFSAERPKGSFSTLEIQRTEQGDSAMYLCASSTGQTQYFGPGTRLLVL.

The chain links TRBV7-2 to TRBJ2-5; 11 bases map to TRBD2. With V trimmed by 10 bases and J by 10 bases, 14 bases remained unmatched. In germline, CDR1 is SGHTA, CDR2 FQGNSA. The length of the CDR3 is 14 residues. This chain's CDR3 is CATTSGSASSRQYF. CDR3 in DNA: TGTGCCACCACTAGCGGGAGCGCCTCGAGCCGCCAGTACTTC. Looking up the rest from reference TRBV7-2 and TRBJ2-5 gives the full variable domain: GAGVSQSPSNKVTEKGKDVELRCDPISGHTALYWYRQSLGQGLEFLIYFQGNSAPDKSGLPSDRFSAERTGGSVSTLTIQRTQQEDSAVYLCATTSGSASSRQYFGPGTRLLVL.